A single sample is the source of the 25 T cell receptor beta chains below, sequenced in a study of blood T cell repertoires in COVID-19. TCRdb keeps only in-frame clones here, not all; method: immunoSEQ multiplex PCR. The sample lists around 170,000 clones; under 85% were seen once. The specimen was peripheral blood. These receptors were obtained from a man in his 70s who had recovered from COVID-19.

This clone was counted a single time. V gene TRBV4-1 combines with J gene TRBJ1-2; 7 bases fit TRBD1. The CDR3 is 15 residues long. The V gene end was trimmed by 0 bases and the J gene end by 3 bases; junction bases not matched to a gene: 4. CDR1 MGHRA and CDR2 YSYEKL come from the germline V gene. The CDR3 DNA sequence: TGCGCCAGCAGCCAAGAGGCGGGACAGCACTATGGCTACACCTTC. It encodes CASSQEAGQHYGYTF.

CDR3 in DNA: TGTGCCAGAAGCGTAAGGGACAGGGGATTAGGGAACACTGAAGCTTTCTTT. Translation gives CARSVRDRGLGNTEAFF. V usage is TRBV5-3 and J usage is TRBJ1-1, with 10 nucleotides matching TRBD1. TRBV5-3 is known as an ORF, though its function is uncertain. The CDR3 has 17 amino acids. Trimming cost V 4 bases and J 1 base; bases outside gene matches: 10.

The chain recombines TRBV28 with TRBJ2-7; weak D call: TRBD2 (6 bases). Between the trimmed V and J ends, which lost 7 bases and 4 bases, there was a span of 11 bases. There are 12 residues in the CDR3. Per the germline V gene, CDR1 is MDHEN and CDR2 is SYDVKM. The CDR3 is CASNLEGYEQYF. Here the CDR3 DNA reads TGTGCCAGCAACCTGGAGGGGTACGAGCAGTACTTC.

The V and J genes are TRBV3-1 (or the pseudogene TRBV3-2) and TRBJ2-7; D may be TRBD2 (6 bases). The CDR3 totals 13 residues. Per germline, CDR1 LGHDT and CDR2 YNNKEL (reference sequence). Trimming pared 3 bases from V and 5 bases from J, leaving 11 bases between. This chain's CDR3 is CASSQERVHEQYF. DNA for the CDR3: TGTGCCAGCAGCCAGGAGCGGGTCCACGAGCAGTACTTC.

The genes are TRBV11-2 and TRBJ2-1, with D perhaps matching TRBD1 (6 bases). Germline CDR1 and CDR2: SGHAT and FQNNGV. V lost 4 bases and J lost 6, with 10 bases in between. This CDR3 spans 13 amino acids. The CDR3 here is CASSSTGLNEQFF. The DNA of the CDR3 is TGTGCCAGCAGCTCGACAGGACTCAATGAGCAGTTCTTC.

The CDR3 is CASSIDRAGTYNEQFF. CDR3 sequence (DNA): TGTGCCAGTAGTATAGATCGGGCAGGGACCTACAATGAGCAGTTCTTC. The V call is TRBV19, the J call TRBJ2-1, with TRBD1 as a possible D gene (5 bases). The CDR3 runs to 16 residues. Germline V CDR1 and CDR2: LNHDA, SQIVND (reference sequence). V dropped 0 bases and J dropped 2 bases, with 11 bases sitting between them.

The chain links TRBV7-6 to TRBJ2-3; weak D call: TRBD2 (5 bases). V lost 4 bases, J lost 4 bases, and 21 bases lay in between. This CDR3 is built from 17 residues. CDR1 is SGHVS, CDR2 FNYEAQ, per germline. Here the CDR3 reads CASSYNFRRRAPDTQYF. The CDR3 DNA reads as TGTGCCAGCAGCTACAATTTTCGGCGGCGGGCCCCAGATACGCAGTATTTT.

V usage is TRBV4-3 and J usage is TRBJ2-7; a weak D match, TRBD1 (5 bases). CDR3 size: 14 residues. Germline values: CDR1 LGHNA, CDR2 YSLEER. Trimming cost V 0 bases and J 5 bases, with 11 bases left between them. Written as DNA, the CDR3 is TGCGCCAGCAGCCAAGATCAGGGAATTAACGAGCAGTACTTC. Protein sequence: CASSQDQGINEQYF.

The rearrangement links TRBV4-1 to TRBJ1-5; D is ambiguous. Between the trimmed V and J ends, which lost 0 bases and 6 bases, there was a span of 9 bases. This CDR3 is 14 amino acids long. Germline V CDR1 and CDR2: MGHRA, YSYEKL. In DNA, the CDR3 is TGCGCCAGCAGCCAAGATATTCGAGGTCAGCCCCAGCATTTT. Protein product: CASSQDIRGQPQHF.

The DNA of the CDR3 is TGCGCCAGCAGCTTGGTACTAGCGGGAGTTATTGAGCAGTTCTTC. This encodes CASSLVLAGVIEQFF. The V call is TRBV5-1, the J call TRBJ2-1; TRBD2 matches 11 bases. With 0 bases clipped from V and 9 bases from J, the junction kept 5 bases outside the gene matches. CDR3 length equals 15 residues. The V gene's germline CDR1 is SGHRS and CDR2 YFSETQ.

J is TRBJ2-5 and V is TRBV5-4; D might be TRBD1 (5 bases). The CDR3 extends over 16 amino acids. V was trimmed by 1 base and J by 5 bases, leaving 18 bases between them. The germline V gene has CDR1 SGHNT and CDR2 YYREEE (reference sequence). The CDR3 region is CASSLIGQGMLETQYF. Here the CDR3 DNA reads TGTGCCAGCAGCTTGATTGGGCAGGGCATGTTGGAGACCCAGTACTTC. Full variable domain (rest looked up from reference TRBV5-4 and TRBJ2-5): ETGVTQSPTHLIKTRGQQVTLRCSSQSGHNTVSWYQQALGQGPQFIFQYYREEENGRGNFPPRFSGLQFPNYSSELNVNALELDDSALYLCASSLIGQGMLETQYFGPGTRLLVL.

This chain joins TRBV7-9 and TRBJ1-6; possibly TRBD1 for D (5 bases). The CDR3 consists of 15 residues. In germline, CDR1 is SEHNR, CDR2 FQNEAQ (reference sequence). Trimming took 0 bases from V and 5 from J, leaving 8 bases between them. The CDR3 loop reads CASSLAQANNSPLHF. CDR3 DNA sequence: TGTGCCAGCAGCTTAGCACAGGCGAATAATTCACCCCTCCACTTT.

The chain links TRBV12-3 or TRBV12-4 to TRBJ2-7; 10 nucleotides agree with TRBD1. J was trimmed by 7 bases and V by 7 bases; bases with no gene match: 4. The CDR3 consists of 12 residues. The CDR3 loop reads CASTWTGGEQYF. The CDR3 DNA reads TGTGCCAGCACTTGGACAGGGGGAGAGCAGTACTTC.

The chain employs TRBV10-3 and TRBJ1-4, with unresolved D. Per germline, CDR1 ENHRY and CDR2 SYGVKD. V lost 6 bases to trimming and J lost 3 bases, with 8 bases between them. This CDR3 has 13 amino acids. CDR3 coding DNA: TGTGCCATCAGCCGACAAGCTAATGAAAAACTGTTTTTT. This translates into CAISRQANEKLFF.

This CDR3 reads CASSNSYLVSSYEQYF. CDR3 DNA sequence: TGTGCCAGTAGTAACTCGTATCTTGTGAGCTCCTACGAGCAGTACTTC. The V gene is TRBV19, the J gene TRBJ2-7; the D is unclear. The CDR3 spans 16 residues. V lost 4 bases to trimming and J lost 0 bases, with 16 bases between them. Germline values: CDR1 LNHDA, CDR2 SQIVND (reference sequence).

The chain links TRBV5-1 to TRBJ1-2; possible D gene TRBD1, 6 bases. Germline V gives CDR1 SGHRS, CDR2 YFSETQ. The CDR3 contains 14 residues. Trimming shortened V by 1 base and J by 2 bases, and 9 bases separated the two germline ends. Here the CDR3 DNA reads TGCGCCAGCAGCTTGCGACAGGAGAACTATGGCTACACCTTC. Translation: CASSLRQENYGYTF.

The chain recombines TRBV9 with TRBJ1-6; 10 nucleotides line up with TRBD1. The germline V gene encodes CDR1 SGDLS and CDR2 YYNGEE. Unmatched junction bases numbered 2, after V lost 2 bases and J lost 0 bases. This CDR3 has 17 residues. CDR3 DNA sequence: TGTGCCAGCAGCGTGGGACAGGGGAGCTCCTATAATTCACCCCTCCACTTT. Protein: CASSVGQGSSYNSPLHF. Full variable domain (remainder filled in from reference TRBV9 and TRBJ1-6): DSGVTQTPKHLITATGQRVTLRCSPRSGDLSVYWYQQSLDQGLQFLIQYYNGEERAKGNILERFSAQQFPDLHSELNLSSLELGDSALYFCASSVGQGSSYNSPLHFGNGTRLTVT.

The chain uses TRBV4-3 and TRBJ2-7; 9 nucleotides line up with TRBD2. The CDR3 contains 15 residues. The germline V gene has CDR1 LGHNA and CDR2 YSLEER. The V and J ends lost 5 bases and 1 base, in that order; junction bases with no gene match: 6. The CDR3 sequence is CASSSVAGESYEQYF. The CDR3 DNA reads TGCGCCAGCAGCTCTGTAGCGGGAGAATCCTACGAGCAGTACTTC.

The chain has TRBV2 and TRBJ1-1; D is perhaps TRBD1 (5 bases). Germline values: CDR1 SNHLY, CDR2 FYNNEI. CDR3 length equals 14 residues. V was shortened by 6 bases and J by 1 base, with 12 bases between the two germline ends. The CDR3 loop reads CASSVSTGNTEAFF. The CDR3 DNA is TGTGCCAGCAGCGTCTCTACAGGGAACACTGAAGCTTTCTTT.

The CDR3 nucleotides read TGTGCCAGCAGTTACGGGGGGGTCGCCTCCTACGAGCAGTACTTC. Its protein is CASSYGGVASYEQYF. The chain carries TRBV6-5 and TRBJ2-7; 7 bases line up with TRBD2. This CDR3 has 15 residues. Germline V gene lookup returns CDR1 MNHEY and CDR2 SVGAGI. The V and J ends lost 2 bases and 0 bases, in that order; junction bases with no gene match: 4.

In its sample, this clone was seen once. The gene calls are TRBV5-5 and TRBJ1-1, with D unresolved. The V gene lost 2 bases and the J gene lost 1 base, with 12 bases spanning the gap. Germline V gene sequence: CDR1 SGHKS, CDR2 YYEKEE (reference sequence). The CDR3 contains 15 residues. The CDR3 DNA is TGTGCCAGCAGCTTTCTCCCTAGCGAGAACACTGAAGCTTTCTTT. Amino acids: CASSFLPSENTEAFF.

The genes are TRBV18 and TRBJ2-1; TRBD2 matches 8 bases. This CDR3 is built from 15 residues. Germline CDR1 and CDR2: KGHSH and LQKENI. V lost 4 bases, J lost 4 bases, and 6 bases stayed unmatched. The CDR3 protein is CASSLSTSGYNEQFF. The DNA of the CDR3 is TGTGCCAGCTCACTAAGTACTAGCGGATACAATGAGCAGTTCTTC.

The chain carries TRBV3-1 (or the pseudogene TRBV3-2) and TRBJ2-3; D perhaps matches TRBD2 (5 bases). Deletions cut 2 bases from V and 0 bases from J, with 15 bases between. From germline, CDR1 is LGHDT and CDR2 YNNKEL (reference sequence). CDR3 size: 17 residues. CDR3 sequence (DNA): TGTGCCAGCAGCCAACGTCCGAGGAGCGGTAGCACAGATACGCAGTATTTT. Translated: CASSQRPRSGSTDTQYF.

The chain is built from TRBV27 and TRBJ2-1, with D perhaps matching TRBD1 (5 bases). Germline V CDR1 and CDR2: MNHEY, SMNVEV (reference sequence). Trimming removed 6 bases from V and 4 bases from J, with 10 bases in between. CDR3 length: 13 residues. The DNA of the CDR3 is TGTGCCAGCAGACCGACAGAGTACAATGAGCAGTTCTTC. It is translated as CASRPTEYNEQFF.

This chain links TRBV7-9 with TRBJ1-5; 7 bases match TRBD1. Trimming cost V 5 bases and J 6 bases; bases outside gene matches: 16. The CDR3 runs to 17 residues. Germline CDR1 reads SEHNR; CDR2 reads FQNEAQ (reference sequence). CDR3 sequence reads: CASSPGGTGGTPQPQHF. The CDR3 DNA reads TGTGCCAGCAGCCCAGGGGGAACCGGAGGGACGCCTCAGCCCCAGCATTTT.